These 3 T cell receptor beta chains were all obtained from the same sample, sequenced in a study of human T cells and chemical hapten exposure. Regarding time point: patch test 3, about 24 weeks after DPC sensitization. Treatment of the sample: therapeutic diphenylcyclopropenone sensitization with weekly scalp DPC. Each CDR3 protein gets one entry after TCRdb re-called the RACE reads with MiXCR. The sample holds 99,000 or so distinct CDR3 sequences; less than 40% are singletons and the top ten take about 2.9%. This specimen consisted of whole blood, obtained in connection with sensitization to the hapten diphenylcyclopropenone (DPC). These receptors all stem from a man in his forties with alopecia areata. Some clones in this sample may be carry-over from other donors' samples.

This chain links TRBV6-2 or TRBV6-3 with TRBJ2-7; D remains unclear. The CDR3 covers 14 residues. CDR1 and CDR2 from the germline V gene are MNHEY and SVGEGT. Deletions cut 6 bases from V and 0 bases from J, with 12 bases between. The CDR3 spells CASSNGPVSYEQYF. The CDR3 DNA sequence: TGTGCCAGCAGCAATGGACCGGTCTCCTACGAGCAGTACTTC.

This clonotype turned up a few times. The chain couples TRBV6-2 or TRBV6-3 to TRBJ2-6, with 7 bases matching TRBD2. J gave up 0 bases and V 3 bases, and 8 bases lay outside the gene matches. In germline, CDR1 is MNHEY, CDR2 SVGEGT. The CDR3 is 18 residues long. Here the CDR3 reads CASSYTSAGLSGANVLTF. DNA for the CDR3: TGTGCCAGCAGTTATACGTCAGCGGGACTCTCTGGGGCCAACGTCCTGACTTTC.

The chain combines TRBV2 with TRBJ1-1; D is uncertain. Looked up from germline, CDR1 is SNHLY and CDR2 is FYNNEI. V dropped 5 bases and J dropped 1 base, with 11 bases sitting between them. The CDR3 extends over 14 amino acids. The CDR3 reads CASSFGYRNTEAFF. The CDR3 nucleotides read TGTGCCAGCAGTTTCGGTTACCGGAACACTGAAGCTTTCTTT.